The next 10 T cell receptor beta chains were all read from a single sample in a study of cytomegalovirus exposure and HLA in healthy donors. The table came from immunoSEQ multiplex PCR; TCRdb's copy has only in-frame clones and leaves some out. The table includes 200,000 to 250,000 clones, over 80% detected once. Sample: PBMCs. All receptors derive from a woman aged 18-29 years in good health and CMV-seronegative.

The rearrangement joins TRBV11-1 to TRBJ2-4; D gene unclear. From germline, CDR1 is SGHAT and CDR2 FQDESV (reference sequence). V was cut by 0 bases and J by 8 bases, with 8 bases left in between. CDR3 size: 13 residues. The CDR3 here is CASSLAPGDIQYF. The CDR3 DNA reads TGTGCCAGCAGCTTAGCCCCTGGAGACATTCAGTACTTC.

The chain links TRBV5-1 to TRBJ2-1; 15 bases align to TRBD2. V shed 4 bases and J 8 bases; nucleotides not matched to a gene: 4. CDR1 and CDR2 (germline): SGHRS, YFSETQ. This CDR3 has 15 residues. CDR3 residues: CASSGTSGRIYEQFF. CDR3 sequence (DNA): TGCGCCAGCAGCGGGACTAGCGGGAGGATCTATGAGCAGTTCTTC.

Written as DNA, the CDR3 is TGTGCCTGGATGGGGCCCACAGTCTCACCCCTCCACTTT. Protein product: CAWMGPTVSPLHF. The V call is TRBV30, the J call TRBJ1-6; D possibly corresponds to TRBD1 (5 bases). The CDR3 covers 13 residues. CDR1 is GTSNPN, CDR2 SVGIG, per germline (reference sequence). The ends were cut back, 4 bases at V and 10 bases at J, with 14 bases in the middle.

This clone was seen a few times. CDR3 sequence (DNA): TGTGCCAGCAGTGACCTGCGACGGAACTACGAGCAGTACTTC. It encodes CASSDLRRNYEQYF. V and J are TRBV2 and TRBJ2-7; no firm D call. The CDR3 is 14 residues long. Germline values: CDR1 SNHLY, CDR2 FYNNEI. The V end lost 3 bases, the J end lost 3 bases, and 12 bases lay between the germline ends.

The chain joins TRBV5-4 to TRBJ2-2; maybe TRBD1 (5 bases). V lost 2 bases, J lost 0 bases, and 11 bases lay in between. This CDR3 contains 16 residues. CDR1 and CDR2 (germline): SGHNT, YYREEE (reference sequence). The CDR3 bases are TGTGCCAGCAGCTTCCCAGGCAGGGCGAACACCGGGGAGCTGTTTTTT. Residues: CASSFPGRANTGELFF.

This sequence joins TRBV27 and TRBJ2-2; possible D gene TRBD2, 5 bases. CDR1 and CDR2 (germline): MNHEY, SMNVEV (reference sequence). This CDR3 is 17 amino acids long. V was cut by 2 bases and J by 1 base, with 14 bases left in between. CDR3 coding DNA: TGTGCCAGCAGTTTAGCGGGTACTGTGGGGAACACCGGGGAGCTGTTTTTT. Translation gives CASSLAGTVGNTGELFF.

J is TRBJ2-1 and V is TRBV5-1, with 9 bases fitting TRBD1. Germline V CDR1 and CDR2: SGHRS, YFSETQ. CDR3 length equals 11 residues. Germline trimming cut 4 bases from V and 14 bases from J; bases unmatched to any gene: 4. The CDR3 region is CASSLGQGEFF. The CDR3 DNA is TGCGCCAGCAGCCTGGGACAGGGTGAGTTCTTC.

In its sample, this clone was seen many times. The genes are TRBV6-4 and TRBJ2-2, with 8 bases fitting TRBD2. The CDR3 has 16 amino acids. V was clipped by 0 bases and J by 1 base; unmatched bases: 1. Germline V gene lookup returns CDR1 MRHNA and CDR2 SNTAGT. The CDR3, as DNA: TGTGCCAGCAGTGACTCTGCGGGAGGGAACACCGGGGAGCTGTTTTTT. Translation: CASSDSAGGNTGELFF.

The CDR3 nucleotides are TGCGCCAGCCATCGGGGCAGGGGGAATACTGAAGCTTTCTTT. As protein: CASHRGRGNTEAFF. The rearrangement joins TRBV5-1 to TRBJ1-1, with 7 bases lining up with TRBD1. The V gene end was trimmed by 7 bases and the J gene end by 5 bases; junction bases not matched to a gene: 11. The length of the CDR3 is 14 residues. CDR1 is SGHRS and CDR2 is YFSETQ in the germline V gene.

The chain has TRBV30 and TRBJ2-5; D uncertain. V was trimmed by 0 bases and J by 5 bases, leaving 13 bases between them. Germline V gene sequence: CDR1 GTSNPN, CDR2 SVGIG (reference sequence). CDR3 size: 14 residues. The CDR3 region has the DNA TGTGCCTGGAGTGTGGTCCGTCCGGAGGAGACCCAGTACTTC. This translates into CAWSVVRPEETQYF.